This T cell receptor beta chain was found in a study of blood T cell repertoires in COVID-19. Study overall: Researchers got acute and convalescent COVID-19 samples from the United States, Italy and Spain. Nucleic acid was either cDNA or gDNA, and it came from T cells, B-cell-depleted T cells, or PBMCs.

Participants had their cohort set by participant-reported clinical history. This CDR3 has 14 residues. V dropped 4 bases and J dropped 5 bases, with 15 bases sitting between them. CDR1 and CDR2 from the germline V gene are SGDLS and YYNGEE. Clones were sequenced by immunoSEQ multiplex PCR, and TCRdb holds only the in-frame ones, with some missing. This sample has 150,000 to 200,000 clones, with more than 85% found just once. The receptor was isolated from a human donor with acute COVID-19. The donor label of this sample is uncertain. The chain carries TRBV9 and TRBJ1-1; D not resolved. The sequenced sample consisted of PBMCs or T cells enriched from blood (not recorded which). CDR3 loop: CASSPQVVWTEAFF. The CDR3 nucleotides read TGTGCCAGCAGCCCCCAGGTTGTGTGGACTGAAGCTTTCTTT.